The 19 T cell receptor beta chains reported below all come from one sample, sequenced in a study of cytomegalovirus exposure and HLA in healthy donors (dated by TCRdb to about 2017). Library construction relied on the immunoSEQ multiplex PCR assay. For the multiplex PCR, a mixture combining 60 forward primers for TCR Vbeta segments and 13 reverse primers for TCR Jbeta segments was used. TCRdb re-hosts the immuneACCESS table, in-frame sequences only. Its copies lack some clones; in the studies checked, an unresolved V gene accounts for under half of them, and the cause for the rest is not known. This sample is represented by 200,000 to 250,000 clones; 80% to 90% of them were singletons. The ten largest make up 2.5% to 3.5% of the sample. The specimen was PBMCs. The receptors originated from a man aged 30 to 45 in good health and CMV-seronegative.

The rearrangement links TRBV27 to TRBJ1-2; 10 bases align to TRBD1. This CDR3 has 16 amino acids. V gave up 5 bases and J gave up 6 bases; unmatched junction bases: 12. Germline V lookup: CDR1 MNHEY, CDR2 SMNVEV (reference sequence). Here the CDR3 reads CASSPKPTGGVHGYTF. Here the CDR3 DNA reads TGTGCCAGCAGTCCCAAACCGACAGGGGGCGTACATGGCTACACCTTC.

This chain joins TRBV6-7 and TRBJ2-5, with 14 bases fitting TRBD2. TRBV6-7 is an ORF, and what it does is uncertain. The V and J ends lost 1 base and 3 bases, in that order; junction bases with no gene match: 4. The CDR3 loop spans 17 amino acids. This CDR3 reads CASSYLTSGGAEETQYF. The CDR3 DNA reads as TGTGCCAGCAGTTACTTGACTAGCGGGGGGGCTGAAGAGACCCAGTACTTC.

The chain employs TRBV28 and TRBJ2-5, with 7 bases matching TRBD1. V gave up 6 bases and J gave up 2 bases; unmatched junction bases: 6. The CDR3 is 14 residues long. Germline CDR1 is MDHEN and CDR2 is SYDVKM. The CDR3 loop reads CASSPGTEQETQYF. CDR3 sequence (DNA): TGTGCCAGCAGCCCCGGGACAGAACAAGAGACCCAGTACTTC.

CDR3 amino acids: CASTETTGPDEQFF. The DNA for the CDR3 is TGTGCCAGCACCGAGACGACAGGACCTGATGAGCAGTTCTTC. The chain joins TRBV6-6 to TRBJ2-1; weak D call: TRBD1 (6 bases). CDR3 length equals 14 residues. Per germline, CDR1 MNHNY and CDR2 SVGAGI (reference sequence). Trimming removed 7 bases at V and 8 bases at J, with 18 bases between.

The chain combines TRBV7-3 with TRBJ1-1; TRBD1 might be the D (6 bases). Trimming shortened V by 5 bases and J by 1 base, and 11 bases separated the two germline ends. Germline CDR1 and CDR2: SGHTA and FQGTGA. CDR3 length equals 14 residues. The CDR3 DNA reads TGTGCCAGCAGCCCCGGGGGGCCGAACACTGAAGCTTTCTTT. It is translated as CASSPGGPNTEAFF.

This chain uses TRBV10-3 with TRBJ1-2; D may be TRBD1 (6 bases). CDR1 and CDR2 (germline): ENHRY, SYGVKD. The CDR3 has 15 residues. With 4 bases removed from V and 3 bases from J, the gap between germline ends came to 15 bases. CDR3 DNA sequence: TGTGCCATCAGTGGGGATAGGGGGACGGACTATGGCTACACCTTC. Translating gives CAISGDRGTDYGYTF.

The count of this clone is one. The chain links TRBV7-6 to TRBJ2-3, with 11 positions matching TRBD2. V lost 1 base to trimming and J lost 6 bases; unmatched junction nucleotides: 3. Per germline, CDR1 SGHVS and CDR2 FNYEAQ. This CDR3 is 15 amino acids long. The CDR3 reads CASSLGTSGLDTQYF. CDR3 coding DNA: TGTGCCAGCAGCTTAGGGACTAGCGGGTTGGATACGCAGTATTTT.

The CDR3 DNA is TGTGCCAGCAGCCCGAGGGGGCGGGGGGGCCTAGGGACCCAGTACTTC. As protein: CASSPRGRGGLGTQYF. The genes are TRBV7-2 and TRBJ2-5; TRBD2 matches 9 bases. The CDR3 extends over 16 amino acids. The V and J ends lost 5 bases and 7 bases, in that order; junction bases with no gene match: 14. Germline CDR1 SGHTA, CDR2 FQGNSA.

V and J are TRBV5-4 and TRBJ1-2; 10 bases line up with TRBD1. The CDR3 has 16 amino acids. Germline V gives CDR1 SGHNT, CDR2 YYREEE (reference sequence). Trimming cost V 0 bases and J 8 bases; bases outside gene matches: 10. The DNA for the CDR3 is TGTGCCAGCAGCTTGGGATTGGGACAGGGGTCTTGGGGCTACACCTTC. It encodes CASSLGLGQGSWGYTF.

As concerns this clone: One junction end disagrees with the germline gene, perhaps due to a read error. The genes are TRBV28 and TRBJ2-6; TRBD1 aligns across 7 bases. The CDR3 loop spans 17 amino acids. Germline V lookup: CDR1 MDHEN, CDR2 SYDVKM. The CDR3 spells CASSFQQGVTGASVLTF. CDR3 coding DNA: TGTGCCAGCAGTTTCCAGCAGGGGGTTACTGGGGCCAGCGTCCTGACTTTC.

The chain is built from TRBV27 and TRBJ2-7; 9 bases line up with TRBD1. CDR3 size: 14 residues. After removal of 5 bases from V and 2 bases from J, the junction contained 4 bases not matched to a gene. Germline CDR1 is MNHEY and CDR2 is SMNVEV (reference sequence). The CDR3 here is CASSLGQGTYEQYF. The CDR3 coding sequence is TGTGCCAGCAGTCTCGGACAGGGGACCTACGAGCAGTACTTC.

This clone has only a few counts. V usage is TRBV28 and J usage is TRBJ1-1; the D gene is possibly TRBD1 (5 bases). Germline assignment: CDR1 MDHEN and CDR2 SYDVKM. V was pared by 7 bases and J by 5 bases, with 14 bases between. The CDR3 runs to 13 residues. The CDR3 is CASKDQGGTEAFF. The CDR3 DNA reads TGTGCCAGCAAGGATCAGGGTGGTACTGAAGCTTTCTTT. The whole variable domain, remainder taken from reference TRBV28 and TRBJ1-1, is DVKVTQSSRYLVKRTGEKVFLECVQDMDHENMFWYRQDPGLGLRLIYFSYDVKMKEKGDIPEGYSVSREKKERFSLILESASTNQTSMYLCASKDQGGTEAFFGQGTRLTVV.

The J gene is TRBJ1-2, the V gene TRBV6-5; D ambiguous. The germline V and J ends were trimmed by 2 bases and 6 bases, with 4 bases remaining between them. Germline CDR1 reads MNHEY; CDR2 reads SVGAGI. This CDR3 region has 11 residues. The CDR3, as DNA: TGTGCCAGCAGTTACCTAGATGGCTACACCTTC. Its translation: CASSYLDGYTF.

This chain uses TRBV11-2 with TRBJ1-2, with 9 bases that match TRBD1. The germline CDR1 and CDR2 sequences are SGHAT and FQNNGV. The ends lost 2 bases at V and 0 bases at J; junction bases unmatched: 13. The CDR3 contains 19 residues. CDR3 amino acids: CASSLFPYFRDRANYGYTF. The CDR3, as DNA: TGTGCCAGCAGCTTATTCCCCTACTTCCGGGACAGGGCTAACTATGGCTACACCTTC.

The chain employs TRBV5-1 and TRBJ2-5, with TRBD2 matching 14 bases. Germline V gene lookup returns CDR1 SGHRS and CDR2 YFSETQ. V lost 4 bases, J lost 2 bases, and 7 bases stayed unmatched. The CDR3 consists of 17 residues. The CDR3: CASSPPGLAGGQETQYF. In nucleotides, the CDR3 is TGCGCCAGCAGCCCGCCCGGACTAGCGGGGGGACAAGAGACCCAGTACTTC.

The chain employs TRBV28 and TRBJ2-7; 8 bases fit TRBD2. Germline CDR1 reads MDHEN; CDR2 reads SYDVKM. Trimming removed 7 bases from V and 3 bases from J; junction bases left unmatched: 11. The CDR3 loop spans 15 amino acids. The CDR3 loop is CASTPGGGANYEQYF. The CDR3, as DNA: TGTGCCAGCACCCCCGGGGGGGGAGCAAACTACGAGCAGTACTTC.

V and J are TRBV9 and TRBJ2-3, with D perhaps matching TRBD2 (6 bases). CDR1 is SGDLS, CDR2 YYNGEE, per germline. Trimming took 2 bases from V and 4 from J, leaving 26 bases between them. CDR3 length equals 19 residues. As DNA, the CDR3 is TGTGCCAGCAGCGTTGGTCAGGGAGGTACCCCCACCAATCCAGATACGCAGTATTTT. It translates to CASSVGQGGTPTNPDTQYF.

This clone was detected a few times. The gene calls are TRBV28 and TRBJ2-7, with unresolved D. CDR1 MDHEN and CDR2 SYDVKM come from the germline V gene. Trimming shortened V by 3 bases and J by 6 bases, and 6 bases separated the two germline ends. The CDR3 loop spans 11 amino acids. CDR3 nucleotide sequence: TGTGCCAGCAGTTTCATCGGCGAGCAGTACTTC. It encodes CASSFIGEQYF.

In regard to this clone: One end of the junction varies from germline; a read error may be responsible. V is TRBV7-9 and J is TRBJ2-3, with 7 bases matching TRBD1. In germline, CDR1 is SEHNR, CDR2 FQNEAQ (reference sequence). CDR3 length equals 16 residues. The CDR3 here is CSSSPPRDSASDTQYF. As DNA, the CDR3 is TGTTCCAGCAGCCCACCAAGGGACAGTGCTTCAGATACGCAGTATTTT.